This T cell receptor beta chain appears in the sequencing data of a study of PD-1 blockade in classical Hodgkin lymphoma. On the study more broadly: The nivolumab dose that patients received was 3 mg/kg, given intravenously every 2 weeks. Study-wide points: Lower baseline TCR diversity was reported for newly diagnosed patients than for healthy donors. Diversity in CD4+ TCRs, unlike that measured in CD8+ TCRs, had risen significantly by C4D1.

Assay used: immunoSEQ multiplex PCR; TCRdb lists only in-frame clones, some missing. The sample consists of 25,000 to 30,000 clones, 83% of them appearing once. V shed 6 bases and J shed 6 bases, with 6 bases lying between them. CDR1 and CDR2 (germline): SGHVS, FQNEAQ. The CDR3 totals 11 residues. Notes on this clone: Its specificity is unknown.

Relapses following autologous stem cell transplantation were seen in all patients, with brentuximab vedotin exposure varying. Complete response, partial response or progressive disease constituted the best response categories observed. Material: peripheral blood mononuclear cells (PBMCs), obtained before the second cycle of nivolumab. This clonotype originated in a human donor with classical Hodgkin lymphoma. V is TRBV7-8 and J is TRBJ1-3; D unresolved. The DNA of the CDR3 is TGTGCCAGCAGGTTTCTAAACACCATATATTTT. Translated: CASRFLNTIYF.